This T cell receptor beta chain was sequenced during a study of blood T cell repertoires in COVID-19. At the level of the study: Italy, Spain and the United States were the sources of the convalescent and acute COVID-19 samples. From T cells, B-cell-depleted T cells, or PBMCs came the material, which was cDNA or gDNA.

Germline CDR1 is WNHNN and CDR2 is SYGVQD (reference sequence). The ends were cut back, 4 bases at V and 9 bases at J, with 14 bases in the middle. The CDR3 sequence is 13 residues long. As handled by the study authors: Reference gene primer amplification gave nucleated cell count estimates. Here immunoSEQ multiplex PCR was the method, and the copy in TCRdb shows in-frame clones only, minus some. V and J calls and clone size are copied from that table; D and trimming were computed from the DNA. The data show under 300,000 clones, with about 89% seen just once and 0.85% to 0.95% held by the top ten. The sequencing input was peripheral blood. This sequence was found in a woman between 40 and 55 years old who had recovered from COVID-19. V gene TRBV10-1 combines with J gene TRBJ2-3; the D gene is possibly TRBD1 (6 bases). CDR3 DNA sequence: TGCGCCAGCAGTGGGACAGACCCGGGGACGCAGTATTTT. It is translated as CASSGTDPGTQYF.